A selection of T cell receptor beta chains follows, all from one sample in a study of spatial heterogeneity in lung cancer. TCRdb re-derived calls from the 5' RACE reads in MiXCR, one entry per CDR3 protein. The table has tens of thousands of distinct CDR3 sequences, 5.3% seen once; the top ten hold around 10%. Sample: PBMCs, taken at surgery. These receptors were obtained from a male donor with early-stage non-small cell lung cancer. The CDR3 runs from the conserved cysteine through the conserved F or W. The order of the fields is D gene, clone size, J gene, V gene, CDR3 DNA, CDR3 protein. D genes are given only for firm matches. Size is omitted from some rows. Given values are once, few, many or a class for expanded clones.

D: TRBD2
size: -
J: TRBJ2-3
V: TRBV15
DNA: TGTGCCACCAGCTACGCGTCTAGCGGGAGAGGAGATACGCAGTATTTT
CDR3: CATSYASSGRGDTQYF

D: -
size: many
J: TRBJ2-5
V: TRBV19
DNA: TGTGCCAGTAGTATGGACCCACTTGGGGAGACCCAGTACTTC
CDR3: CASSMDPLGETQYF

D: TRBD1
size: many
J: TRBJ2-7
V: TRBV19
DNA: TGTGCCAGTTCCTGGCCGGGACAGGGTGTCTACGAGCAGTACTTC
CDR3: CASSWPGQGVYEQYF

D: -
size: many
J: TRBJ2-1
V: TRBV7-9
DNA: TGTGCCAGCAGCATCTCTGGTGGGCCAGAGGAGCGTCTTGAGCAGTTCTTC
CDR3: CASSISGGPEERLEQFF

D: TRBD2
size: many
J: TRBJ2-3
V: TRBV28
DNA: TGTGCCAGCATGCGGGAGTTACTACAGCATACGCAGTATTTT
CDR3: CASMRELLQHTQYF

D: -
size: many
J: TRBJ2-7
V: TRBV7-9
DNA: TGTGCCAGCAGCTTACTCTACGAGCAGTACTTC
CDR3: CASSLLYEQYF

D: -
size: many
J: TRBJ2-7
V: TRBV30
DNA: TGTGCCTGGAGTGGCGGTTTCCCCTACGAGCAGTACTTC
CDR3: CAWSGGFPYEQYF

D: -
size: -
J: TRBJ2-1
V: TRBV20-1
DNA: TGCAGTGCTAGGCAGCAGCCCAACAATGAGCAGTTCTTC
CDR3: CSARQQPNNEQFF

D: -
size: -
J: TRBJ2-7
V: TRBV7-9
DNA: TGTGCCAACAGCTTATCTGTCTCCTACGAGCAGTACTTC
CDR3: CANSLSVSYEQYF

D: TRBD2
size: many
J: TRBJ2-2
V: TRBV7-9
DNA: TGTGCCAGCAGCCCGGGACTAGCGGGAGGCGCCGGGGAGCTGTTTTTT
CDR3: CASSPGLAGGAGELFF

D: TRBD1
size: many
J: TRBJ2-7
V: TRBV12-3/TRBV12-4
DNA: TGTGCCAGCAGCCTGGGACAGGGTAGCTCCTACGAGCAGTACTTC
CDR3: CASSLGQGSSYEQYF

D: TRBD2
size: -
J: TRBJ2-5
V: TRBV3-1
DNA: TGTGCCAGCAGTCCCATTAGCGGGAGAGGAGAGACCCAGTACTTC
CDR3: CASSPISGRGETQYF

D: TRBD1
size: many
J: TRBJ1-2
V: TRBV7-2
DNA: TGTGCCAGCAGCTTATCCGGGACAGGGGCCGGAAGGGGGTATGGCTACACCTTC
CDR3: CASSLSGTGAGRGYGYTF

D: TRBD1
size: many
J: TRBJ2-1
V: TRBV5-1
DNA: TGCGCCAGCACCAGGACAGGGGGAGGCAATGAGCAGTTCTTC
CDR3: CASTRTGGGNEQFF

D: TRBD2
size: many
J: TRBJ2-2
V: TRBV10-1
DNA: TGCGCCAGCAGTGAGTACGGGACTACGAACACCGGGGAGCTGTTTTTT
CDR3: CASSEYGTTNTGELFF

D: -
size: many
J: TRBJ2-3
V: TRBV5-1
DNA: TGCGCCAGCAGCCAGGACAGAGCGGATACGCAGTATTTT
CDR3: CASSQDRADTQYF

D: -
size: many
J: TRBJ1-1
V: TRBV7-2
DNA: TGTGCCAGCAGCCCTCCCTGGGGGAGATACGTACTGAACACTGAAGCTTTCTTT
CDR3: CASSPPWGRYVLNTEAFF

D: -
size: -
J: TRBJ2-2
V: TRBV3-1
DNA: TGTGCCATCAGCCAAGGGTCAGGGTTCACCGGGGAGCTGTTTTTC
CDR3: CAISQGSGFTGELFF

D: TRBD2
size: -
J: TRBJ2-2
V: TRBV5-1
DNA: TGCGCCAGCAGCAGGCGACTAGCGGGAGCGGCCGGGGAGCTGTTTTTT
CDR3: CASSRRLAGAAGELFF

D: TRBD2
size: many
J: TRBJ2-1
V: TRBV29-1
DNA: TGCAGCGCCGGACTAGCGGGCTACTCCTACAATGAGCAGTTCTTC
CDR3: CSAGLAGYSYNEQFF

D: -
size: -
J: TRBJ1-1
V: TRBV13
DNA: TGTGCCAGCAGCTTCTCCACTGAAGCTTCCTTT
CDR3: CASSFSTEASF

D: TRBD1
size: many
J: TRBJ1-2
V: TRBV20-1
DNA: TGCAGTGCTGCCGTAACACCGGGACAGGGTGACTATGGCTACACCTTC
CDR3: CSAAVTPGQGDYGYTF

D: TRBD1
size: many
J: TRBJ2-2
V: TRBV2
DNA: TGTGCCAGCAGTGGACAGGGGGCGAACACCGGGGAGCTGTTTTTT
CDR3: CASSGQGANTGELFF

D: TRBD2
size: medium-sized
J: TRBJ2-1
V: TRBV29-1
DNA: TGCAGCGCCCGAGGGACTAGCGGTTTTAATGAGCAGTTCTTC
CDR3: CSARGTSGFNEQFF

D: -
size: -
J: TRBJ2-7
V: TRBV7-2
DNA: TGTGCCAGCAGACCTGCTGCCTACGAGCAGTACTTC
CDR3: CASRPAAYEQYF

D: -
size: many
J: TRBJ2-5
V: TRBV30
DNA: TGTGCCTGGAAAAGTCGACAGATGGGAGAGACCCAGTACTTC
CDR3: CAWKSRQMGETQYF